The entry below gives a single T cell receptor (beta chain) sequence along with its context. The antigen it binds to is not known. There are no base qualities to consult, and no much larger clone falls within one base. V lost 3 bases and J lost 5 bases; the stretch between them is 17 bases long. The CDR3, cysteine through phenylalanine, is 15 amino acids long. Solely the CDR3 DNA is kept, with 45 bases framed from the first base. The germline V gene gives CDR1 as SGHDT and CDR2 as YYEEEE. Read against the paper, the sample's treatment or condition label means: 19 received Ad26.COV2.S at low or high dose, single or two shots; several received placebo; per-sample allocation not given. Repertoires of vaccine and placebo recipients were sequenced from samples collected on day 63 after the first injection. Cohort 1b enrolled about two dozen adults aged 18-55 years at a single site in Boston, USA, between 29 July and 7 August 2020. Ad26.COV2.S consisted of a replication-incompetent adenovirus type 26 vector by which a prefusion-stabilized SARS-CoV-2 spike protein from the original Wuhan strain was expressed.

These data belong to a study of Ad26.COV2.S vaccination and SARS-CoV-2 variants (dated by TCRdb to about 2021). At the level of the whole study: Vaccine-arm donors were drawn from COV1001, a multicentre, randomized, double-blind, placebo-controlled phase I-IIa trial of Ad26.COV2.S in healthy adults. Throughout the experiments and outcome assessment, investigators stayed blinded to trial group allocation. Ad26.COV2.S was given intramuscularly at 5x10^10 or 1x10^11 viral particles, as a single shot or as two shots 56 days apart. The TCR-sequenced set comprised about 30 samples: about 19 Ad26.COV2.S vaccine recipients, 5 placebo recipients and 8 SARS-CoV-2 convalescent individuals. Participants in the trial were split at random into five groups of five each, receiving low-dose or high-dose Ad26.COV2.S once or twice, or else placebo on both occasions. TCRbeta repertoire sequencing was used to assess the specificity and breadth of SARS-CoV-2-reactive T cell receptors after Ad26.COV2.S vaccination. What the research found in general, with its limitations: It was noted by the authors that total T cell responses may have been underestimated by the TCR breadth and depth analyses. The study was not powered for comparison of responses between vaccine doses or regimens. Compared with placebo recipients, Ad26.COV2.S recipients showed higher spike-specific TCR breadth (P = 0.0014). After vaccination, substantial breadth of spike-specific CD8+ and CD4+ T cell responses was reported. Comparable non-spike TCR breadth was observed between vaccine and placebo recipients, consistent with only spike being contained in the vaccine.

The immunoSEQ Assay was used to sequence TCRbeta CDR3 regions. After extraction, genomic DNA underwent amplification by bias-controlled multiplex PCR, followed by high-throughput sequencing. Per the source publication's procedure: To quantify the absolute abundance of each unique TCRbeta CDR3 region, sequences were collapsed and filtered. T cell fraction was estimated by normalizing TCRbeta template counts to usable DNA, which was measured by amplifying reference genes present in all nucleated cells. Repertoire TCRs were annotated as SARS-CoV-2-specific when V gene, CDR3 amino acid sequence and J gene were exactly matched to a known reactive TCR set. MIRA supplied the reference SARS-CoV-2 TCR set, which was filtered for enrichment in COVID-19-positive ImmuneCODE repertoires so that public or cross-reactive TCRs were removed. Using the MIRA antigens, annotated TCRs were further analysed by specific ORF or by position within an ORF. Breadth was defined as the number of annotated unique rearrangements divided by the total number of unique productive rearrangements, and depth was defined as the summed frequency of the annotated unique rearrangements. TCR breadth was compared between groups using two-sided Wilcoxon rank-sum tests. TCRdb mirrors the immuneACCESS table, restricted to in-frame sequences. Some clones are absent from its copies; in checked studies, under half trace to an unresolved V gene, and the reason for the others is unknown. V and J calls and clone size are as listed in that table; D and trimming were resolved from the DNA. The table for this sample lists hundreds of thousands of clones; 80% to 90% of them were counted only once. The ten most abundant clones make up around 3.5% of the sample.

Sample: peripheral blood, taken in a trial of Ad26.COV2.S vaccine versus placebo. The source is a person aged 18-60 years who received the Ad26.COV2.S COVID-19 vaccine or a placebo. Recombination connected TRBV5-6 to TRBJ1-1, with a weak D call of TRBD1 (6 bases match). The CDR3 amino acid sequence is: CASSSRQVILTEAFF. In nucleotide form, the sequence is TGTGCCAGCAGCTCAAGACAGGTAATATTGACTGAAGCTTTCTTT.